The rows below give T cell receptor beta chains drawn from one sample of a study of response to subunit inactivated influenza vaccine. TCRdb analysed the RT-PCR reads with MiXCR anew, one entry per CDR3 protein. Among 450,000 to 550,000 distinct CDR3 sequences listed, 25% were seen once. The sequencing used CD4+ T cells sorted from PBMCs, collected roughly 5 days after vaccination. The receptors derive from a man in his fifties who received an inactivated influenza vaccine. The CDR3 runs from the conserved cysteine through the conserved F or W. The D gene is left open where the match is weak. Clone size is shown for a subset of rows, as once, few, many or a class of expanded clone.

j_call: TRBJ2-1
v_call: TRBV20-1
d_call: .
clone_size: few
cdr3_nt: TGCAGTGCTAATTACGCTGGGCGGTACTACAATGAGCAGTTCTTC
cdr3_aa: CSANYAGRYYNEQFF

j_call: TRBJ2-7
v_call: TRBV7-9
d_call: .
clone_size: .
cdr3_nt: TGTGCCAGCAGCTTATTCTCAGGTGTCGACGAGCAGTACTTC
cdr3_aa: CASSLFSGVDEQYF

j_call: TRBJ2-5
v_call: TRBV20-1
d_call: TRBD2
clone_size: few
cdr3_nt: TGCAGTGCTACAGGACTAGCGAGAAGAGAGACCCAGTACTTC
cdr3_aa: CSATGLARRETQYF

j_call: TRBJ1-5
v_call: TRBV2
d_call: .
clone_size: .
cdr3_nt: TGTGCCAGCAGTGATTTGGGGACTGCGTATCAGCCCCAGCATTTT
cdr3_aa: CASSDLGTAYQPQHF

j_call: TRBJ2-7
v_call: TRBV6-1
d_call: TRBD2
clone_size: .
cdr3_nt: TGTGCCAGCAGACCACTAGCGGGAGAAGGCGAGCAGTACTTC
cdr3_aa: CASRPLAGEGEQYF

j_call: TRBJ2-5
v_call: TRBV7-2
d_call: .
clone_size: .
cdr3_nt: TGTGCCAGCAGCCGACCAGGGTTTGAGACCCAGTACTTC
cdr3_aa: CASSRPGFETQYF

j_call: TRBJ2-7
v_call: TRBV20-1
d_call: .
clone_size: few
cdr3_nt: TGCAGTGCTAGGAGGCTGGGCAGCTCCTACGAGCAGTACTTC
cdr3_aa: CSARRLGSSYEQYF

j_call: TRBJ1-4
v_call: TRBV12-3/TRBV12-4
d_call: .
clone_size: many
cdr3_nt: TGTGCCAGCAGTTTAGGGTTTGAAAAACTGTTTTTT
cdr3_aa: CASSLGFEKLFF

j_call: TRBJ2-7
v_call: TRBV6-2/TRBV6-3
d_call: .
clone_size: .
cdr3_nt: TGTGCCAGCAGCCCCCCCCAGGGGACTTCCTACGAGCAGTACTTC
cdr3_aa: CASSPPQGTSYEQYF

j_call: TRBJ2-3
v_call: TRBV4-2
d_call: .
clone_size: .
cdr3_nt: TGTGCCAGCAGCCAAGTCCGTCTTGACACAGATACGCAGTATTTT
cdr3_aa: CASSQVRLDTDTQYF

j_call: TRBJ2-1
v_call: TRBV19
d_call: TRBD2
clone_size: .
cdr3_nt: TGTGCCAGTAGTCGTAGGGAGGGCCCCTACAATGAGCAGTTCTTC
cdr3_aa: CASSRREGPYNEQFF

j_call: TRBJ2-5
v_call: TRBV24-1
d_call: .
clone_size: few
cdr3_nt: TGTGCCACCAGTGGCTTTAGAGGGGGGGGGCAAGAGACCCAGTACTTC
cdr3_aa: CATSGFRGGGQETQYF

j_call: TRBJ2-7
v_call: TRBV25-1
d_call: .
clone_size: .
cdr3_nt: TGTGCCAGCAGTGGAGGGATCGAGCAGTACTTC
cdr3_aa: CASSGGIEQYF